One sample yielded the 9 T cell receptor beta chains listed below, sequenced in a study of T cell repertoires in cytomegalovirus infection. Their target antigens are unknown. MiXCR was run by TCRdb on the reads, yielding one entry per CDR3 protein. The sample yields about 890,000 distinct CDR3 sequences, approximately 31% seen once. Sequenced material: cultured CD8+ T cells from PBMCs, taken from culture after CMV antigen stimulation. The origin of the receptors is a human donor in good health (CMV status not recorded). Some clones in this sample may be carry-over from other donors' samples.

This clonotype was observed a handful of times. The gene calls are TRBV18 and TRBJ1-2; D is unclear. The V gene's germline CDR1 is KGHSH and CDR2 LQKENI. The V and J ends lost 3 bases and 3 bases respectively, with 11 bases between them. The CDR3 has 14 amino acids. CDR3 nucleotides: TGTGCCAGCTCACCGTCGGACCAAGACTATGGCTACACCTTC. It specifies CASSPSDQDYGYTF.

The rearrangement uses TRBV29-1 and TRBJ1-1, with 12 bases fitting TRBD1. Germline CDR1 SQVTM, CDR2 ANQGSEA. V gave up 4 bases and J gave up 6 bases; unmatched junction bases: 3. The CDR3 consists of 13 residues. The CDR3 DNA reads TGCAGCGTTGCCGGGACAGGGGGCCCTGAAGCTTTCTTT. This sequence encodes CSVAGTGGPEAFF.

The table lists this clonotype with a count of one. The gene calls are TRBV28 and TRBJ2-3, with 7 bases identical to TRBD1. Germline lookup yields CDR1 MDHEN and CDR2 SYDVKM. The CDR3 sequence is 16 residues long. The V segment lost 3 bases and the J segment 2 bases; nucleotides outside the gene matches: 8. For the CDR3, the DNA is TGTGCCAGCAGTTTCCGGGACAGAGAGGACACAGATACGCAGTATTTT. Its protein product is CASSFRDREDTDTQYF.

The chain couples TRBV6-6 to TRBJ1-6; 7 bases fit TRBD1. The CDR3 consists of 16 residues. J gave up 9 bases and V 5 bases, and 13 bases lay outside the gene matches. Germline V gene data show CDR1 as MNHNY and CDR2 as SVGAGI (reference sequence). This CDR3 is CASSNHRDSLASPLHF. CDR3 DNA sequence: TGTGCCAGCAGTAACCACCGGGACAGCCTGGCTTCACCCCTCCACTTT.

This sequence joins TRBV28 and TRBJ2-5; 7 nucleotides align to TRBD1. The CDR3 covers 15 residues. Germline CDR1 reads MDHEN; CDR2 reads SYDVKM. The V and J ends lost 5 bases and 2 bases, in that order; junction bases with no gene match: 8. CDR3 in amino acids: CASSNRQGSQETQYF. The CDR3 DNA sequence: TGTGCCAGCAGTAACCGACAGGGATCTCAAGAGACCCAGTACTTC.

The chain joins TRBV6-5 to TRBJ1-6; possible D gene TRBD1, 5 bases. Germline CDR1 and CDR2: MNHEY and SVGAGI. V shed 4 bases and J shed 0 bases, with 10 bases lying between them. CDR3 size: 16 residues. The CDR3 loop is CASSSPRVSYNSPLHF. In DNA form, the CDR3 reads TGTGCCAGCAGTTCTCCCAGGGTCTCCTATAATTCACCCCTCCACTTT.

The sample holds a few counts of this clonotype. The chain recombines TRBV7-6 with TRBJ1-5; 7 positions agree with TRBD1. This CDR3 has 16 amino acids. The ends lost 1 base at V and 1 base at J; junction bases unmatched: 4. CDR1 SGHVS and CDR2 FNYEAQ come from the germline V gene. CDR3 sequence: CASSLESGGSNQPQHF. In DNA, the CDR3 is TGTGCCAGCAGCTTAGAATCAGGGGGAAGCAATCAGCCCCAGCATTTT.

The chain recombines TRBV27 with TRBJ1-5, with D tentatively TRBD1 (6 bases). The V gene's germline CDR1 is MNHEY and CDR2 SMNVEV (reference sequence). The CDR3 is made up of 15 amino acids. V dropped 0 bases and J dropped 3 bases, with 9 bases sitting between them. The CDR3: CASSLSGGLNQPQHF. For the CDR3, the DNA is TGTGCCAGCAGTTTATCGGGGGGCCTCAATCAGCCCCAGCATTTT.

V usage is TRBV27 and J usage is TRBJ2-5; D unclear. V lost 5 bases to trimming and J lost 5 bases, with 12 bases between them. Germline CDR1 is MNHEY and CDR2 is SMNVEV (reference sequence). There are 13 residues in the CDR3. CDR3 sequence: CASSNLGRETQYF. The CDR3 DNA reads TGTGCCAGCAGTAACTTAGGCCGGGAGACCCAGTACTTC.